This T cell receptor beta chain came from a study of T cells in Graves' hyperthyroidism and ophthalmopathy. RNA transcripts were the template for amplifying TCR beta CDR3 regions. In the first-round RT-PCR of the TCR CDR3, the HTBI primer set was used. TCRdb redid the calling of the multiplex PCR reads with MiXCR, one entry per CDR3 protein. The sample contains 360,000 or so distinct CDR3 sequences, under 20% of which appear only once. Overall study results and limits: Ophthalmopathy got predicted by the model a median about 6.5 months before its onset.

This clonotype has ten or more counts. The antigen is not known. Germline values: CDR1 MGHRA, CDR2 YSYEKL. The CDR3 contains 11 residues. V lost 11 bases and J lost 4, with 12 bases in between. The sample taken for sequencing was blood. The V gene is TRBV4-1, the J gene TRBJ2-7; unclear D gene. This receptor was taken from a woman aged 18-35 years with Graves' hyperthyroidism. As DNA, the CDR3 is TGCGCCCCGGCTCGTTGGTACGAGCAGTACTTC. Translated, it gives CAPARWYEQYF.